This T cell receptor (beta chain) derives from a study of blood T cell repertoires in COVID-19. In the study overall: Sites across the United States, Italy and Spain contributed samples from acute and convalescent COVID-19.

The CDR3 runs 15 residues. Germline CDR1 SGHRS, CDR2 YFSETQ. Trimming took 2 bases from V and 2 from J; bases not matched to a gene: 1. Libraries were prepared by immunoSEQ multiplex PCR; TCRdb keeps only in-frame clonotypes and omits some of them. The sample lists some 180,000 clones, around 81% seen once, with more than 10% in the top ten. V usage is TRBV5-1 and J usage is TRBJ2-3, with 11 bases lining up with TRBD2. This TCR came from an elderly woman with COVID-19, enrolled during active disease. Sequencing was carried out using peripheral blood. CDR3 sequence (DNA): TGCGCCAGCAGCTTACTAGCGGGGGACACAGATACGCAGTATTTT. Residues: CASSLLAGDTDTQYF.